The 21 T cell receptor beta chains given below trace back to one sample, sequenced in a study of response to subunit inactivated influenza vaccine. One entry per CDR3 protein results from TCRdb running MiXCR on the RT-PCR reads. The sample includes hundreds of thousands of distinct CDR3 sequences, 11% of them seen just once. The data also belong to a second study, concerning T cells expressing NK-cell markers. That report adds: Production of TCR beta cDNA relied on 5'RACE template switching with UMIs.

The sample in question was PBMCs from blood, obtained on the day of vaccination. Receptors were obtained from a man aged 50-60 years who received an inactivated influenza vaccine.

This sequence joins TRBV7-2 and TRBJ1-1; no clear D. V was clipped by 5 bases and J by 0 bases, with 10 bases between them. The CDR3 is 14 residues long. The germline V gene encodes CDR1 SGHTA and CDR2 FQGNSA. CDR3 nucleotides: TGTGCCAGCAGCCCTAGAGCATTGAACACTGAAGCTTTCTTT. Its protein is CASSPRALNTEAFF.

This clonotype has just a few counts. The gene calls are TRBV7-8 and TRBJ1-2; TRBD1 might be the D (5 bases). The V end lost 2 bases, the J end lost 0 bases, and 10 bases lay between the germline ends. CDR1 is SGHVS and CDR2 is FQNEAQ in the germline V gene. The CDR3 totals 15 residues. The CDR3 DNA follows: TGTGCCAGCAGCTTAAGTGGGGGAACTAACTATGGCTACACCTTC. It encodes CASSLSGGTNYGYTF.

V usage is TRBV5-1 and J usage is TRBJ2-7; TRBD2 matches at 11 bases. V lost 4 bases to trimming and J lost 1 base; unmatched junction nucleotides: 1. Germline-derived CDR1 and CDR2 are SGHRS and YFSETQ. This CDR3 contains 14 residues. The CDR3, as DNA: TGCGCCAGCAGCGGGACTAGCGGTTCCTACGAGCAGTACTTC. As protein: CASSGTSGSYEQYF.

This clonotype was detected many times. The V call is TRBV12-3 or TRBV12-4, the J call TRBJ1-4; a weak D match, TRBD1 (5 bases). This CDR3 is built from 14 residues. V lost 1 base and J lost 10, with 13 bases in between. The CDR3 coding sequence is TGTGCCAGCAGTTTAGAGGGACTTACGGGAAAACTGTTTTTT. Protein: CASSLEGLTGKLFF.

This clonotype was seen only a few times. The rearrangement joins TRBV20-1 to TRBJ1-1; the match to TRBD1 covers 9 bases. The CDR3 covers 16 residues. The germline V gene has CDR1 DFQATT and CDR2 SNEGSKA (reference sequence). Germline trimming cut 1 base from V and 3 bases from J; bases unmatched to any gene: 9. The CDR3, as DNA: TGCAGTGCTAGAGGGGCCACAGGGGGCATAGACACTGAAGCTTTCTTT. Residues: CSARGATGGIDTEAFF.

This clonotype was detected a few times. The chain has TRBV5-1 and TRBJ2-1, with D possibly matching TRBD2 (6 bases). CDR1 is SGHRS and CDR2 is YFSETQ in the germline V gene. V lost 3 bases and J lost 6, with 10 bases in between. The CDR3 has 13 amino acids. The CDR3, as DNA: TGCGCCAGCAGCTCCCGGGACTTCAATGAGCAGTTCTTC. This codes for CASSSRDFNEQFF.

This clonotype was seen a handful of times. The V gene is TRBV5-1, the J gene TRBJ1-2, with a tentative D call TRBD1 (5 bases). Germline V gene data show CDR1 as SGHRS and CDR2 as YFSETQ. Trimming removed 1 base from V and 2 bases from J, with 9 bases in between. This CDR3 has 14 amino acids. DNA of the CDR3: TGCGCCAGCAGCTTGACGGAGGGGAACTATGGCTACACCTTC. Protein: CASSLTEGNYGYTF.

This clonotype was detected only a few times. The CDR3 spells CASSQMGSYNEQFF. As DNA, the CDR3 is TGTGCCAGCAGCCAGATGGGGAGCTACAATGAGCAGTTCTTC. This chain joins TRBV14 and TRBJ2-1; D perhaps matches TRBD2 (5 bases). Trimming left V 3 bases short and J 3 bases short, with 9 bases between. The germline CDR1 and CDR2 sequences are SGHDN and FVKESK. CDR3 length: 14 amino acids.

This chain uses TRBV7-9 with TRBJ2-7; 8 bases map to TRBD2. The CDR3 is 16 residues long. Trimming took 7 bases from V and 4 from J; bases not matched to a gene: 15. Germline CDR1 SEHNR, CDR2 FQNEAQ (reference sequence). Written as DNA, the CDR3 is TGTGCCAGCACCCACGGTCCCAGCGGGAGTAATTACGAGCAGTACTTC. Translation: CASTHGPSGSNYEQYF. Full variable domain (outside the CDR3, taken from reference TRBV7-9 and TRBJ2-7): DTGVSQNPRHKITKRGQNVTFRCDPISEHNRLYWYRQTLGQGPEFLTYFQNEAQLEKSRLLSDRFSAERPKGSFSTLEIQRTEQGDSAMYLCASTHGPSGSNYEQYFGPGTRLTVT.

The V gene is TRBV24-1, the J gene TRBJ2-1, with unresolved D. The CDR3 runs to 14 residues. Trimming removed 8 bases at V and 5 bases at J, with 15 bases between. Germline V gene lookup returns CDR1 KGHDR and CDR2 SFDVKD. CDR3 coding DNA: TGTGCCACCATTCAATTAGGTACAGACAATGAGCAGTTCTTC. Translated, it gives CATIQLGTDNEQFF.

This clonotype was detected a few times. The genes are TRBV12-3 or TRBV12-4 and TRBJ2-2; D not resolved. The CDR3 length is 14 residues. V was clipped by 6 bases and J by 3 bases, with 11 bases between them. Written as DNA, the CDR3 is TGTGCCAGCAGCCGTGGACGGGACACCGGGGAGCTGTTTTTT. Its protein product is CASSRGRDTGELFF.

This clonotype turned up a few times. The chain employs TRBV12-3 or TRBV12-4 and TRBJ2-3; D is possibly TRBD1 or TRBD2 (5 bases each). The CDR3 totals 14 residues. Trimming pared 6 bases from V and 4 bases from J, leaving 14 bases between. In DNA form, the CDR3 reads TGTGCCAGCAGGGCCCGGGGCCCTTCAGATACGCAGTATTTT. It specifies CASRARGPSDTQYF.

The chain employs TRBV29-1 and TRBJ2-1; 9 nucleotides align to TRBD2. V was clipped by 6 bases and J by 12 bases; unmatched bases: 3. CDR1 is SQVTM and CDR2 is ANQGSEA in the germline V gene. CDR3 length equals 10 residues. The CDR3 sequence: CSVETSGQFF. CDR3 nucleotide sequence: TGCAGCGTGGAGACTAGCGGGCAGTTCTTC.

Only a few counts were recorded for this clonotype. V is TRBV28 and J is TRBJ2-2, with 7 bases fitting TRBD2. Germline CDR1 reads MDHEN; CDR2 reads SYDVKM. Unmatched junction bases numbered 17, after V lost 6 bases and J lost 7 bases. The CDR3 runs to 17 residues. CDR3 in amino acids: CASSPSKASGYGGELFF. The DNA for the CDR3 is TGTGCCAGCAGCCCCTCAAAGGCTAGCGGTTATGGCGGGGAGCTGTTTTTT.

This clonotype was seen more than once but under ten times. The CDR3 DNA reads TGCAGCGTTGAAGAGGGTGGGGGGCCGAGATATGGCTACACCTTC. This sequence encodes CSVEEGGGPRYGYTF. The chain couples TRBV29-1 to TRBJ1-2, with D perhaps TRBD1 (6 bases). This CDR3 is 15 amino acids long. V dropped 0 bases and J dropped 5 bases, with 16 bases sitting between them. CDR1 SQVTM and CDR2 ANQGSEA come from the germline V gene.

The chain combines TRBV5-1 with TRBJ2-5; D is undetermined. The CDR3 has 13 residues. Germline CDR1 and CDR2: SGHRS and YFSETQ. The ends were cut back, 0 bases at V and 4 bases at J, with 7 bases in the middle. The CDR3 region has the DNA TGCGCCAGCAGCTTGGTTATTAGAGAGACCCAGTACTTC. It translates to CASSLVIRETQYF.

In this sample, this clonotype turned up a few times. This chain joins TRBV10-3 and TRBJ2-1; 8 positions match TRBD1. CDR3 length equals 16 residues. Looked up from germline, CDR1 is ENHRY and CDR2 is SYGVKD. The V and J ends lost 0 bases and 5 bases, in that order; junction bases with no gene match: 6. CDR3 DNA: TGTGCCATCAGTGAGTCGCAGGACAGGGTCGACAATGAGCAGTTCTTC. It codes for CAISESQDRVDNEQFF.

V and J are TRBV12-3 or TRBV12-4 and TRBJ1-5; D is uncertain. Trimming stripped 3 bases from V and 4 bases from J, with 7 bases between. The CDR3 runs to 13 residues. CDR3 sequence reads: CASSFRDNQPQHF. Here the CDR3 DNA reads TGTGCCAGCAGTTTTAGAGATAATCAGCCCCAGCATTTT.

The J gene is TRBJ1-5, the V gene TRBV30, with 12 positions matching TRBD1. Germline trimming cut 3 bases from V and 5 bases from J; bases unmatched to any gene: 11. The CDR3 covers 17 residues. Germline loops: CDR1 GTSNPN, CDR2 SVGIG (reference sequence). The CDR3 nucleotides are TGTGCCTGGAGCCCCGGGACAGGGGGCCAAGGACATCAGCCCCAGCATTTT. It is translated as CAWSPGTGGQGHQPQHF. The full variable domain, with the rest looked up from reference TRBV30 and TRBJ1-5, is SQTIHQWPATLVQPVGSPLSLECTVEGTSNPNLYWYRQAAGRGLQLLFYSVGIGQISSEVPQNLSASRPQDRQFILSSKKLLLSDSGFYLCAWSPGTGGQGHQPQHFGDGTRLSIL.

The CDR3 nucleotides are TGTGCCAGCAGCCAAGGGGGGATAACCTCTAGCACAGATACGCAGTATTTT. It specifies CASSQGGITSSTDTQYF. The chain uses TRBV4-2 and TRBJ2-3, with D perhaps given as TRBD1 or TRBD2 (5 bases each). Germline V lookup: CDR1 LGHNA, CDR2 YNFKEQ. V lost 1 base, J lost 0 bases, and 14 bases lay in between. This CDR3 has 17 residues.

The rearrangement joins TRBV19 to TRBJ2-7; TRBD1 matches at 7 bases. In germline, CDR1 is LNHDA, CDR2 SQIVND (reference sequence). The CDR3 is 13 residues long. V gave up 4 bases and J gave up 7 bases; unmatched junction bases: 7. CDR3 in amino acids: CASSTGGNGEQYF. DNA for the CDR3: TGTGCCAGTAGTACAGGGGGAAACGGGGAGCAGTACTTC.